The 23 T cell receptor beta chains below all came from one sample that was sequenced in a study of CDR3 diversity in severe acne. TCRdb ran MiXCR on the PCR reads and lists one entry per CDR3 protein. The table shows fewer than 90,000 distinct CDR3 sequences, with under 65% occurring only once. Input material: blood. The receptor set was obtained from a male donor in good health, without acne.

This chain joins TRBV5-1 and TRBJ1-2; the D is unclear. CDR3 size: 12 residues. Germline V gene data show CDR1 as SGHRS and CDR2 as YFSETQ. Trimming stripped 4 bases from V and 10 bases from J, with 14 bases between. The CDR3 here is CASSISQAPYTF. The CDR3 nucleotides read TGCGCCAGCAGCATCAGTCAGGCACCCTACACCTTC.

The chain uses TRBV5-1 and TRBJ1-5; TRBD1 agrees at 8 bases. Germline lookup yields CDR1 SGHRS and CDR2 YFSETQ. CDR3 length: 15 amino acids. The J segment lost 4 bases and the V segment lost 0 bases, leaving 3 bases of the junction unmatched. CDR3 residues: CASSLGTGPNQPQHF. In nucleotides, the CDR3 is TGCGCCAGCAGCTTGGGGACAGGGCCAAATCAGCCCCAGCATTTT.

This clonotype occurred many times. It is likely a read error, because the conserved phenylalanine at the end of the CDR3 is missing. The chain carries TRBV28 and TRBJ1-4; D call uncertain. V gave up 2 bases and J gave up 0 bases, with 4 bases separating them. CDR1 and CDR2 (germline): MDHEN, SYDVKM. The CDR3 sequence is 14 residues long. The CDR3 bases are TGTGCCAGCAGTTTACCTGCAACTAATGAAAAACTGTTTCTT. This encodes CASSLPATNEKLFL.

In DNA form, the CDR3 reads TGTGCCAGCAGTCCCACCCCTAGCGGGAGGGCCCGGGAGACCATATATTTT. Residues: CASSPTPSGRARETIYF. The V and J genes are TRBV12-3 or TRBV12-4 and TRBJ1-3; D gene unclear. The CDR3 totals 17 residues. V was trimmed by 5 bases and J by 10 bases, leaving 27 bases between them.

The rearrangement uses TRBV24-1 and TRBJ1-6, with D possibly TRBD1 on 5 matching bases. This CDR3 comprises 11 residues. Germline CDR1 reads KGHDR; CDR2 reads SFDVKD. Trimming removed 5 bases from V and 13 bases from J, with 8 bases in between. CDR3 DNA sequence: TGTGCCACCAGTGCTCGACAGCCCCTCCACTTT. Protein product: CATSARQPLHF.

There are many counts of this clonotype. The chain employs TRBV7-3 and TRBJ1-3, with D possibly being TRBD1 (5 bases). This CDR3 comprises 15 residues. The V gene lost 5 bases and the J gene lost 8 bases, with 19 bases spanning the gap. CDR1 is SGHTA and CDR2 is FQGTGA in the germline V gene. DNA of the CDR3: TGTGCCAGCAGCCCCCGAGGAGGGCCGGGGGACACCATATATTTT. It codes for CASSPRGGPGDTIYF.

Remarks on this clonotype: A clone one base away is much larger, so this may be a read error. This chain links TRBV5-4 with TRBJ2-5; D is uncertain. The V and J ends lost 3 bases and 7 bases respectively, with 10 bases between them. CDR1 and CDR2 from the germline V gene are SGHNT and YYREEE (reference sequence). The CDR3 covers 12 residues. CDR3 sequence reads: CASSSTLGTQYF. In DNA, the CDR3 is TGTGCCAGCAGCTCCACGCTCGGGACCCAGTACTTC. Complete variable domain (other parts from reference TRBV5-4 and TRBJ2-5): ETGVTQSPTHLIKTRGQQVTLRCSSQSGHNTVSWYQQALGQGPQFIFQYYREEENGRGNFPPRFSGLQFPNYSSELNVNALELDDSALYLCASSSTLGTQYFGPGTRLLVL.

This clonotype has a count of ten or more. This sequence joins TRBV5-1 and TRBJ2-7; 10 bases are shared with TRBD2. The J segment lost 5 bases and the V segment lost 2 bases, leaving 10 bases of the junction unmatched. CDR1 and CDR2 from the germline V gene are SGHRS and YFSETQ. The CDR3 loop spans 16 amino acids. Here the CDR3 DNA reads TGCGCCAGCAGCTTCTTAGCGGGAGGTCCCCTAGACGAGCAGTACTTC. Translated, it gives CASSFLAGGPLDEQYF.

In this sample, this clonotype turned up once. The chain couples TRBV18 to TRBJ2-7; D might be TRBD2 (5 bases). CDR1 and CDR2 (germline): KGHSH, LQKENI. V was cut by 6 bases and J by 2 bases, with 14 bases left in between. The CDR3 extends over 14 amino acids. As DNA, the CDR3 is TGTGCCAGCTCCCTCGGCGGGCTTCCCTACGAGCAGTACTTC. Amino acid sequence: CASSLGGLPYEQYF.

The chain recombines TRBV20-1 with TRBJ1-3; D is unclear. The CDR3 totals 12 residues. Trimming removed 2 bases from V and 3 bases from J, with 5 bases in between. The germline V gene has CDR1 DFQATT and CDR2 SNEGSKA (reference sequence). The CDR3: CSARTGGNTIYF. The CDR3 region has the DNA TGCAGTGCTAGAACTGGTGGAAACACCATATATTTT.

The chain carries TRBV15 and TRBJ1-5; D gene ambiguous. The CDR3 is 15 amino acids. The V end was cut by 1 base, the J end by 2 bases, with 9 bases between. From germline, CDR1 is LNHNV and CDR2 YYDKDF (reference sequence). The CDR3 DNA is TGTGCCACCAGCAGAGGCCCGGGAGGCAATCAGCCCCAGCATTTT. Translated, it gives CATSRGPGGNQPQHF.

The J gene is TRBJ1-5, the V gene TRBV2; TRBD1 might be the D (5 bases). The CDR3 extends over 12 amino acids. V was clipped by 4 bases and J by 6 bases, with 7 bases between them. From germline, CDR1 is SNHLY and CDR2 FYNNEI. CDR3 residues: CASSGGIQPQHF. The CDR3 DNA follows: TGTGCCAGCAGTGGGGGGATTCAGCCCCAGCATTTT.

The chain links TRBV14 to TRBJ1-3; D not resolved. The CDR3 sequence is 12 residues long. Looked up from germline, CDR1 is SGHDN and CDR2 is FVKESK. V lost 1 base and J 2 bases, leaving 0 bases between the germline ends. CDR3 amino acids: CASSQAGNTIYF. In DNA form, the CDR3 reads TGTGCCAGCAGCCAAGCTGGAAACACCATATATTTT.

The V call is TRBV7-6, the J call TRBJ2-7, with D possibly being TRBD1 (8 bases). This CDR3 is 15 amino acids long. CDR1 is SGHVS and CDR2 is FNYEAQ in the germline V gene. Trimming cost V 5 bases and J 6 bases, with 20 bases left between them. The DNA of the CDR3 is TGTGCCAGCAGCCCACAACAGGGGGGGGTGGGCGAGCAGTACTTC. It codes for CASSPQQGGVGEQYF.

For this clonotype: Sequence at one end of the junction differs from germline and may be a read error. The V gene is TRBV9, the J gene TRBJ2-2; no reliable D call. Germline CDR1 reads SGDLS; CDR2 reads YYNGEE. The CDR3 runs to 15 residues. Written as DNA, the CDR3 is TGTGCTAGCAGCCAGGCGGCCGCCGGAACCGGGGAGCTGTTTTTT. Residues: CASSQAAAGTGELFF.

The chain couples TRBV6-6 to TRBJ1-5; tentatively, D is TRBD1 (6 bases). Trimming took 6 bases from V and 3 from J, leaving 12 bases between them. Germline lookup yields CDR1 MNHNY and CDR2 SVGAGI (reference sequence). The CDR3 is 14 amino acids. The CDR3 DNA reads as TGTGCCAGCAGCCTACAGGGCCCCAATCAGCCCCAGCATTTT. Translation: CASSLQGPNQPQHF.

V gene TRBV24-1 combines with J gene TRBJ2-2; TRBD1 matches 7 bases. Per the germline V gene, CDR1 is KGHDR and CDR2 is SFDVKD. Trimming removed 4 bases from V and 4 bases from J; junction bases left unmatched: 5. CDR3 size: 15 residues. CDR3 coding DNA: TGTGCCACCAGTGACTTAGGACAGGCCACCGGGGAGCTGTTTTTT. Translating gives CATSDLGQATGELFF.

The CDR3: CASSDSLGTQYF. In DNA, the CDR3 is TGCGCCAGCAGTGACTCCCTGGGGACCCAGTACTTC. The V gene is TRBV10-1, the J gene TRBJ2-5; no definite D call. Germline V gene sequence: CDR1 WNHNN, CDR2 SYGVQD (reference sequence). This CDR3 has 12 residues. Trimming left V 3 bases short and J 7 bases short, with 9 bases between.

As DNA, the CDR3 is TGCAGCGTTGCGGACAGGGGGTTCCACGAGCAGTACTTC. It is translated as CSVADRGFHEQYF. The chain joins TRBV29-1 to TRBJ2-7; 10 bases are a match to TRBD1. CDR1 and CDR2 from the germline V gene are SQVTM and ANQGSEA. The CDR3 loop spans 13 amino acids. The V segment lost 4 bases and the J segment 5 bases; nucleotides outside the gene matches: 5.

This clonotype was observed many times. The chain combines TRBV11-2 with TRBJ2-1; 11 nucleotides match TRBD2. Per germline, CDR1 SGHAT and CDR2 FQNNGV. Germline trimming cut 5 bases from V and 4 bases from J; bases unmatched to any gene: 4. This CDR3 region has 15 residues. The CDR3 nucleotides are TGTGCCAGCAGCCCACTAGCGGGAGAATACAATGAGCAGTTCTTC. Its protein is CASSPLAGEYNEQFF.

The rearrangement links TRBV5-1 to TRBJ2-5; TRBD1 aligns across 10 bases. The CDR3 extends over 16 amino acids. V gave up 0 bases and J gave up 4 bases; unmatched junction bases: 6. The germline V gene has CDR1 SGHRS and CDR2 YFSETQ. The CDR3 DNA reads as TGCGCCAGCAGCTTGGGCAGGGACAGGGGACGAGAGACCCAGTACTTC. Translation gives CASSLGRDRGRETQYF.

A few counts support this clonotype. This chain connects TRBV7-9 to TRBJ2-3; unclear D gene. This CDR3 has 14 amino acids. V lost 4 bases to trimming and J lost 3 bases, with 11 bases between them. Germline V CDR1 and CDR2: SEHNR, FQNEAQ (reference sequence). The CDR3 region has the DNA TGTGCCAGCAGCTCGAACTCAGAGACAGATACGCAGTATTTT. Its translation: CASSSNSETDTQYF.

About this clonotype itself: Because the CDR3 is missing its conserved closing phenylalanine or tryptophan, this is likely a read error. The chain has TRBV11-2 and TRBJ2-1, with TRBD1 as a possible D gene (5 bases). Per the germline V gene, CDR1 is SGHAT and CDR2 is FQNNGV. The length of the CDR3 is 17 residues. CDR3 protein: CASSLPPGLGSYNGQFL. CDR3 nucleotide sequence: TGTGCCAGCAGCCTTCCCCCAGGGCTGGGCTCCTACAATGGGCAGTTCCTC.